The rows below give T cell receptor beta chains drawn from one sample of a study of cytomegalovirus exposure and HLA in healthy donors. Some clones are missing from TCRdb's copy, which holds only in-frame ones; the method was immunoSEQ multiplex PCR. The sample lists 110,000 to 150,000 clones, 70% to 90% occurring once. Sequenced input: PBMCs. Receptors originate from a woman younger than 45 in good health and CMV-seropositive. CDR3s include the opening cysteine and the closing phenylalanine or tryptophan. D genes are given only for firm matches. Size is stated for part of the rows, as once, few or many counts, or as a class when the clone is expanded.

clone_size,d_call,cdr3_length,j_call,v_call,cdr3_aa,cdr3_nt
few,TRBD1,14,TRBJ1-1,TRBV15,CATSRAGQGTEAFF,TGTGCCACCAGCAGGGCGGGACAGGGCACTGAAGCTTTCTTT
.,.,15,TRBJ1-2,TRBV5-5,CASSLVQGSYSGYTF,TGTGCCAGCAGCTTGGTTCAGGGTAGTTACTCTGGCTACACCTTC
once,.,14,TRBJ2-7,TRBV6-1,CASSEAQGGYEQYF,TGTGCCAGCAGTGAAGCGCAGGGCGGATACGAGCAGTACTTC
.,.,12,TRBJ1-2,TRBV6-6,CASSRTGDGYTF,TGTGCCAGCAGCCGAACGGGGGATGGCTACACCTTC
.,.,15,TRBJ1-4,TRBV5-6,CASSRTGSLSEKLFF,TGTGCCAGCAGCCGCACAGGGAGTTTAAGTGAAAAACTGTTTTTT
.,TRBD2,17,TRBJ2-7,TRBV13,CASSSDLGTSGTYEQYF,TGTGCCAGCAGCTCAGATCTGGGGACTAGCGGGACCTACGAGCAGTACTTC
.,.,12,TRBJ2-1,TRBV27,CASRSSRNEQFF,TGTGCCAGCAGATCCTCCCGGAATGAGCAGTTCTTC
.,.,16,TRBJ2-2,TRBV5-4,CASSLDGHRVTGELFF,TGTGCCAGCAGCTTAGATGGTCACAGGGTCACCGGGGAGCTGTTTTTT
.,.,16,TRBJ1-5,TRBV12-5,CASGLRWGLRNQPQHF,TGTGCTAGTGGTTTGCGCTGGGGGCTACGCAATCAGCCCCAGCATTTT
.,TRBD2,15,TRBJ2-3,TRBV5-4,CASSSTSGVTDTQYF,TGTGCCAGCAGCTCGACTAGCGGGGTCACAGATACGCAGTATTTT
.,.,15,TRBJ1-5,TRBV4-1,CASSQEWQGGQPQHF,TGCGCCAGCAGCCAAGAATGGCAGGGCGGTCAGCCCCAGCATTTT
.,TRBD2,16,TRBJ2-5,TRBV29-1,CSVVGEAGLYQETQYF,TGCAGCGTTGTAGGGGAAGCGGGGCTGTACCAAGAGACCCAGTACTTC
.,TRBD1,14,TRBJ2-2,TRBV2,CASSVTRGTGELFF,TGTGCCAGCAGTGTAACCAGGGGGACCGGGGAGCTGTTTTTT
.,.,15,TRBJ1-3,TRBV5-1,CASSDSGDSGNTIYF,TGCGCCAGCAGTGATTCGGGGGACTCTGGAAACACCATATATTTT
.,TRBD1,15,TRBJ2-5,TRBV6-5,CASSRDRAIQETQYF,TGTGCCAGCAGCCGGGACAGGGCCATCCAAGAGACCCAGTACTTC
once,.,15,TRBJ1-1,TRBV5-6,CASSAKGEQGTEAFF,TGTGCCAGCAGCGCGAAAGGGGAACAGGGCACTGAAGCTTTCTTT
.,TRBD2,14,TRBJ2-3,TRBV7-2,CASSTIAGSDTQYF,TGTGCCAGCAGCACAATAGCGGGGTCAGATACGCAGTATTTT
.,.,14,TRBJ2-5,TRBV28,CASSFLGPRGTQYF,TGTGCCAGCAGTTTCTTAGGACCCAGGGGGACCCAGTACTTC
.,.,12,TRBJ1-6,TRBV27,CASTQGVAPLHF,TGTGCCAGCACTCAGGGTGTCGCACCCCTCCACTTT
once,.,18,TRBJ2-6,TRBV12-2,CASRLCGTQSSGANVLTF,TGTGCAAGTCGCTTATGCGGGACGCAGAGCTCTGGGGCCAACGTCCTGACTTTC
.,.,15,TRBJ1-5,TRBV4-1,CASSQVRESGQPQHF,TGCGCCAGCAGCCAAGTAAGAGAGAGCGGTCAGCCCCAGCATTTT
.,TRBD1,14,TRBJ2-7,TRBV5-1,CASSLRQGPYEQYF,TGCGCCAGCAGCTTAAGACAGGGACCCTACGAGCAGTACTTC
.,.,15,TRBJ2-3,TRBV27,CASSYQGGGTDTQYF,TGTGCCAGCAGTTATCAGGGAGGCGGGACAGATACGCAGTATTTT
.,TRBD2,14,TRBJ2-3,TRBV29-1,CSVGLGLAGDTQYF,TGCAGCGTTGGGTTGGGACTAGCGGGAGATACGCAGTATTTT
.,TRBD1,15,TRBJ2-7,TRBV19,CASSFPGQGPYEQYF,TGTGCCAGTAGCTTCCCGGGACAGGGTCCCTACGAGCAGTACTTC
.,.,16,TRBJ1-2,TRBV1,CTSSQDLPTGDLSYTF,TGCACCAGCAGCCAAGACCTCCCCACAGGGGATCTAAGCTACACCTTC
.,.,14,TRBJ2-7,TRBV13,CASSSGTYSYEQYF,TGTGCCAGCAGCTCCGGGACATACTCCTACGAGCAGTACTTC
.,TRBD1,15,TRBJ1-2,TRBV28,CASTASGRGLDGYTF,TGTGCCAGCACCGCCTCCGGCAGGGGGCTCGATGGCTACACCTTC
.,TRBD2,17,TRBJ2-7,TRBV28,CASRMGLAGYGGYEQYF,TGTGCCAGCAGAATGGGACTAGCGGGGTACGGTGGCTACGAGCAGTACTTC
.,TRBD2,15,TRBJ2-7,TRBV6-5,CASRGLAGGHYEQYF,TGTGCCAGCAGAGGACTAGCGGGAGGACACTACGAGCAGTACTTC
.,.,12,TRBJ1-1,TRBV18,CASSQSEPEAFF,TGTGCCAGCTCACAGAGCGAGCCTGAAGCTTTCTTT
.,TRBD1,16,TRBJ2-2,TRBV19,CASKRLGTGNTGELFF,TGTGCCAGCAAGAGACTAGGGACAGGAAACACCGGGGAGCTGTTTTTT
.,.,15,TRBJ2-5,TRBV2,CASSGLRQVTGTQYF,TGTGCCAGCAGTGGACTTAGGCAGGTCACAGGGACCCAGTACTTC
few,TRBD1,15,TRBJ2-7,TRBV4-1,CASSLSGTVSYEQYF,TGCGCCAGCAGCCTTTCCGGGACAGTCTCCTACGAGCAGTACTTC
.,.,14,TRBJ2-6,TRBV27,CASTPGSGANVLTF,TGTGCCAGCACTCCCGGTTCTGGGGCCAACGTCCTGACTTTC
once,TRBD1,15,TRBJ2-5,TRBV15,CATSDFRDRQETQYF,TGTGCCACCAGCGACTTCCGGGACAGGCAAGAGACCCAGTACTTC
.,.,14,TRBJ2-7,TRBV6-1,CASSEPMRTYEQYF,TGTGCCAGCAGTGAACCGATGCGAACCTACGAGCAGTACTTC
.,TRBD1,15,TRBJ1-1,TRBV6-1,CASSFGTAQNTEAFF,TGTGCCAGCAGTTTTGGGACAGCCCAGAACACTGAAGCTTTCTTT
few,TRBD1,15,TRBJ1-1,TRBV5-1,CASSQLTGSDTEAFF,TGCGCCAGCAGCCAACTGACAGGGTCGGACACTGAAGCTTTCTTT
.,.,13,TRBJ2-3,TRBV5-6,CASSSRLTDTQYF,TGTGCCAGCAGCTCCAGACTCACAGATACGCAGTATTTT
.,TRBD1,12,TRBJ1-2,TRBV6-1,CANQRPPGQEMF,TGTGCCAACCAAAGACCCCCGGGACAGGAGATGTTC
.,TRBD2,17,TRBJ2-2,TRBV13,CASSSGESGSMPGELFF,TGTGCCAGCAGCTCCGGGGAGAGCGGGAGTATGCCCGGGGAGCTGTTTTTT
few,TRBD1,14,TRBJ2-7,TRBV10-1,CASSELDRTYEQYF,TGCGCCAGCAGTGAGTTGGACAGGACCTACGAGCAGTACTTC
few,.,13,TRBJ1-2,TRBV13,CASSPQRGWGYTF,TGTGCCAGCAGCCCCCAAAGGGGTTGGGGCTACACCTTC
.,.,15,TRBJ1-3,TRBV7-9,CASSLDGRGGNTIYF,TGTGCCAGCAGCTTAGACGGCAGGGGTGGAAACACCATATATTTT
.,TRBD1,14,TRBJ2-3,TRBV5-6,CASSLGTGTDTQYF,TGTGCCAGCAGCTTGGGGACAGGGACAGATACGCAGTATTTT
.,.,16,TRBJ2-2,TRBV5-4,CASSTGRQGGTGELFF,TGTGCCAGCAGCACCGGCAGACAAGGGGGCACCGGGGAGCTGTTTTTT
.,TRBD2,18,TRBJ2-7,TRBV28,CASSASASGLAGAYEQYF,TGTGCCAGCAGTGCGTCTGCATCGGGACTAGCGGGAGCCTACGAGCAGTACTTC
.,.,14,TRBJ2-5,TRBV9,CASSSNAGRETQYF,TGTGCCAGCAGCTCTAATGCGGGACGGGAGACCCAGTACTTC
.,TRBD1,13,TRBJ2-1,TRBV9,CASSAGTANEQFF,TGTGCCAGCAGCGCCGGGACAGCCAATGAGCAGTTCTTC
.,.,14,TRBJ1-5,TRBV6-5,CASRTTVSPFSEHF,TGTGCCAGCAGGACGACAGTTTCCCCCTTTTCTGAGCATTTT
.,TRBD2,18,TRBJ2-3,TRBV28,CASSSPGLAVPYADTQYF,TGTGCCAGCAGTTCCCCGGGACTAGCGGTTCCATATGCAGATACGCAGTATTTT
.,.,13,TRBJ2-7,TRBV6-1,CASRSQTGYEQYF,TGTGCCAGCAGGAGTCAGACAGGCTACGAGCAGTACTTC
.,.,16,TRBJ2-7,TRBV19,CASRARGQSTSYEQYF,TGTGCCAGTAGGGCTAGAGGACAGTCGACCTCCTACGAGCAGTACTTC